This T cell receptor (beta chain) was sequenced in a study of blood T cells in healthy people across ages. The CDR3 runs 16 residues. With 5 bases removed from V and 7 bases from J, the gap between germline ends came to 24 bases. Germline V CDR1 and CDR2: SGHTA, FQGNSA. The authors ran a second PCR of roughly 7 to 11 cycles using a sample-barcoded 5' primer and a J-beta primer mix. From each sample, at least 2.5 million paired-end reads containing CDR3 were obtained. Using its own MiXCR run on the 5' RACE reads, TCRdb lists one record per CDR3 protein. The sample contains roughly 700,000 distinct CDR3 sequences, about 25% of which appear only once. The sample was also linked to a second study, of T cells of mothers and their children.

The genes are TRBV7-2 and TRBJ2-7; no clear D. The material sequenced was blood. The receptor's source is a boy younger than 18 in good health. The CDR3 DNA follows: TGTGCCAGCAGCCCCCTTGCGACGGAAGGCTATTATGAGCAGTACTTC. Residues: CASSPLATEGYYEQYF.